A selection of T cell receptor beta chains follows, all from one sample in a study of CD8+ T cells in alopecia areata. Measured with immunoSEQ multiplex PCR; TCRdb has only the in-frame clones, and not every one. The table has over 200,000 clones, 64% seen once; the top ten hold about 4.2%. Here the sequenced sample was CD4+ T cells sorted from blood, taken at week 4, from a patient treated with tofacitinib. All receptors derive from a human donor with alopecia areata. CDR3s leave out the opening cysteine and the closing phenylalanine or tryptophan.

>TRBJ2-5|TRBV25-1
AKVRGQETQY
>TRBJ2-5|TRBV2
ASSGGGRSETQY
>TRBJ1-2|TRBV2
ASRNRDRVDGYT
>TRBJ1-2|TRBV2
ASSPTDRIAGGYT
>TRBJ2-7|TRBV5-6
ASSLRPGEQY
>TRBJ2-5|TRBV4-1
ASSHLAGNQETQY
>TRBJ2-3|TRBV6-5
ASSYSQGSTDTQY
>TRBJ1-1|TRBV14
ASSQAGGRPF
>TRBJ1-3|TRBV30
AWSGSGNTIY
>TRBJ1-3|TRBV5-1
ASSLEGNTIY
>TRBJ2-1|TRBV4-2
ASSTGEGNEQF
>TRBJ1-5|TRBV7-4
ASSLGGQPQH
>TRBJ1-4|TRBV5-4
ASSSGQFNEKLF
>TRBJ2-1|TRBV2
ASSGVVAGNEQF
>TRBJ2-1|TRBV5-1
ASSLGSSGGAGSYNEQF
>TRBJ2-3|TRBV5-6
ASSSGLAMDTQY
>TRBJ1-2|TRBV6-5
ASSRTSNSPYGYT
>TRBJ2-5|TRBV29-1
SVRDLPQQETQY
>TRBJ2-2|TRBV12-5
ASGLEGGSTGELF
>TRBJ1-2|TRBV30
AWSVAGQGAGYT
>TRBJ1-2|TRBV11-2
ASSLRQSYGYT
>TRBJ1-1|TRBV7-9
ASSLGTAAGEAF
>TRBJ2-1|TRBV29-1
SVTRGDEQF
>TRBJ2-6|TRBV5-1
ASSLATGTSGANVLT